The TCR beta chain described here comes from a study of CD8 T cells in ankylosing spondylitis. The CDR3 is 16 residues long. Trimming removed 3 bases from V and 1 base from J, with 11 bases in between. CDR1 SGDLS and CDR2 YYNGEE come from the germline V gene. This clonotype is labeled medium-sized. No antigen is known for it. Quantitative molecular-barcoded 5'-RACE generated the TCR beta libraries. TCRdb re-derived calls from the 5' RACE reads in MiXCR, one entry per CDR3 protein. Here the sample spans around 9,100 distinct CDR3 sequences, roughly 6% being singletons. General study findings and limits: As reported, disease-linked clones showed significant enrichment in matched ankylosing spondylitis synovial fluid. CD8+ cells made up the disease-linked clones, which were relatively rare in peripheral blood.

The rearrangement uses TRBV9 and TRBJ2-6; a possible D gene is TRBD1 (6 bases). This clonotype originated in a female donor with ankylosing spondylitis or in good health (not recorded which). Sequencing was carried out using blood, either unsorted or a sorted T cell fraction (not recorded which). The CDR3 nucleotides read TGTGCCAGCAGCGGTCTAACAGGGTCTGGGGCCAACGTCCTGACTTTC. As protein: CASSGLTGSGANVLTF.